This entry features one TCR beta chain sequence. The source of the sample is a study of T-cell memory formation after mild COVID-19. TCRdb re-derived calls from the 5' RACE reads in MiXCR, one entry per CDR3 protein. The sample gives more than 300,000 distinct CDR3 sequences, roughly 13% of which show up once; 22% is in the top ten. The CDR3 length is 15 residues. V shed 6 bases and J shed 3 bases, with 14 bases lying between them. The sequenced material came from PBMCs or a T cell subset sorted from them (not recorded which). The chain uses TRBV12-3 or TRBV12-4 and TRBJ2-2; D is undetermined. The sequence came from a man aged 18 to 30 who had mild COVID-19 (a few samples of this study predate the infection). Cell type and time point are not known. The CDR3 loop is CASSRAEWDTGELFF. The DNA for the CDR3 is TGTGCCAGCAGCCGAGCAGAATGGGACACCGGGGAGCTGTTTTTT.